This T cell receptor (beta chain) stems from a study of cytotoxic CD8 clonotypes in ibrutinib-treated CLL. Study context: Partial response was seen in approximately 24 patients and complete response in 2; after median about six years, around 15 stayed remitted, around 12 progressed. Study conclusions and caveats: Contraction or stability on treatment was seen for public clonotypes, which were uncommon.

A remark on this clone: The antigen is not known.

The data were produced by immunoSEQ multiplex PCR, yet TCRdb's version contains in-frame clones alone and is incomplete. The sample has about 68,000 clones; less than 95% are singletons. V lost 2 bases and J lost 0, with 11 bases in between. Germline lookup yields CDR1 SGHAT and CDR2 FQDESV (reference sequence). The CDR3 is 17 amino acids. This clonotype was sampled from a human donor with chronic lymphocytic leukemia. The starting material was PBMCs, obtained after 12 months of ibrutinib treatment. The rearrangement links TRBV11-1 to TRBJ2-6; either TRBD1 or TRBD2 may fit D (5 bases each). CDR3 amino acids: CASSLTGTPSGANVLTF. The CDR3 DNA is TGTGCCAGCAGCTTAACGGGGACCCCCTCTGGGGCCAACGTCCTGACTTTC.